This T cell receptor beta chain stems from a study of cytomegalovirus exposure and HLA in healthy donors (dated by TCRdb to the late 2010s). For context, the study as a whole: According to an earlier analysis of several hundred of the donors, about 179 million T cells yielded some 110 million unique TCR beta sequences and approximately 280 Gb of sequence data. An early release that covered some 630 HLA-typed donors contained around 330 gigabases of sequencing data and some 87 million unique TCR sequences. Of the roughly 400 genotyped donors, 65% to 90% fell in the genetic ancestry cluster associated with self-reported Caucasian donors. The study was designed to test whether signatures of past pathogen exposure could be identified by cataloging public T cell receptors. Using immunosequencing, the study profiled T cell repertoires from around 670 subjects and related those repertoires to cytomegalovirus serostatus. Along with the roughly 700-subject first cohort, a separate validation cohort of 120 different subjects was used. To predict cytomegalovirus infection status, the study brought together high-throughput TCR immunosequencing, statistical association of individual TCRs with disease status, and machine learning. To study patterns of TCR occurrence, a later analysis re-analyzed previously published TCR beta repertoires from under 750 donors and added high-resolution HLA genotyping. Rather than drawing on any new phenotypic data, the later analysis identified candidate immune exposures from TCR beta sequences and the way those sequences occurred across donors. An earlier analysis of 500 to 750 of the donors applied high-throughput TCR beta sequencing to assess whether each TCR beta V gene segment acted as functional or pseudogenic. Alongside the repertoire data, information on donor age, sex, ethnicity and CMV serostatus was compiled. Genome-wide SNP genotypes for about 65% of the roughly 700 donors were used in a later genetic analysis, which treated that subset as a discovery cohort. Every repertoire in the discovery cohort had been generated on one and the same sequencing platform. HLA typing included class I and class II loci at four-digit resolution. Typing coverage differed by locus: A, B, C, DRB1 and DQB1 were typed in about 620-630 donors, DQA1 in 522, DPA1 in around 610, and DPB1 in 450 to 490. Because of strong linkage in the cohort, roughly five DR-DQ haplotypes were treated as single units for association and clustering. Across some 400 genotyped donors of the cohort, an average of approximately 240,000 unique TCR beta nucleotide sequences per donor were sequenced, and approximately 19% of those sequences were non-productive. On the study overall, not on this receptor specifically: Several of the top co-occurrence clusters appeared to be linked to parvovirus B19, influenza, CMV and Epstein-Barr virus, according to a later analysis. Three of the identified cytomegalovirus-associated TCR beta chains were confirmed in vitro to be specific for cytomegalovirus antigens. Specific HLA alleles were associated with 16,951 TCR beta sequences at a false discovery rate of 0.05 in a later analysis. An association between a missense DCLRE1C variant and V-gene and J-gene trimming of TCR beta chains was found in a later genetic analysis and replicated in an independent cohort. A further reported finding was that TCR beta sequences accurately predicted the HLA-A and HLA-B alleles for most subjects in the first cohort. According to a later analysis, TCR association rates differed among HLA loci, with DRB1 alleles showing the most associated TCRs and HLA-C alleles showing the fewest. According to the authors, the approach could potentially be generalized to other disease states and immunological phenotypes. CMV serostatus was the only immune exposure information available for the cohort. In a later analysis, most CMV-associated TCR beta chains were found to appear HLA-restricted, with HLA associations seemingly driven largely by CMV exposure. In a later analysis, HLA-associated TCR beta chains were found to be more clonally expanded and to have lower generation probabilities than equally common non-associated chains. Assigning TCR associations to individual alleles was difficult when HLA alleles, especially DR and DQ, strongly co-occurred. Roughly uniform sequencing depth across donors was assumed in presence/absence analyses, although this assumption may not hold. Because HLA typing was unavailable for some donors at each locus, only the typed subset was used in association tests. Correlated functional status among segregating V segments might be attributable to linkage disequilibrium, but an unknown experimental factor could not be ruled out. Only TCR beta chains were sequenced in this cohort, and the absence of alpha or paired-chain data limited detectable features. In a later genetic analysis, fewer N-insertions in productive TCRs were reported among donors in an Asian-associated ancestry cluster than the approximately 710-donor mean. The sequencing pipeline was judged likely to have produced a cluster of highly shared sequence variants as a technical artifact. An earlier analysis of 587 of the donors showed that most TCR beta V segments appeared in productive rearrangements either about 87% or about 30% of the time, which broadly matched IMGT annotations. The classifier was reported to diagnose cytomegalovirus status with high specificity and sensitivity in both the original cohort and the validation cohort. While some public TCRs were present in many individuals, most TCR sequences turned up only very rarely across donors. Because counts were too low, some 16 rarely observed V segments, including chromosome 9 orphons, were excluded from the earlier analysis of several hundred of the donors. The study gave a list of roughly 150 TCR beta chains associated with cytomegalovirus. Some IMGT-functional V segments, including TRBV6-2 and TRBV6-3, could not be told apart with the 87-base-pair reads, so those segments were excluded.

Sequences LNHDA (CDR1) and SQIVND (CDR2) are obtained from the germline V gene (reference sequence). The CDR3 covers 15 residues, taking in both the cysteine and the phenylalanine. Solely the CDR3 DNA is kept, with 45 bases framed from the first base. From V the trimming removes 2 bases and from J it removes 2 bases, while the gene matches leave 4 bases of the junction unaccounted for. Library creation used the immunoSEQ multiplex PCR assay. A mixture of 60 forward primers for TCR Vbeta segments and 13 reverse primers for TCR Jbeta segments was used in the multiplex PCR. Amplification of the CDR3 region of rearranged TCR beta genes was performed with a multiplex PCR assay on genomic DNA. The amplified TCR beta libraries were sequenced on the Illumina HiSeq System as 87-base-pair reads. Regarding the original processing steps: In a later analysis, tens of millions of unique TCR beta chains were counted across the 500 to 700 repertoires, and approximately 9.9 million of these chains were shared by at least two donors. To remove PCR and sequencing errors, raw reads were error-corrected and collapsed into unique sequences using a nearest-neighbor algorithm that merged closely related sequences. Alignment of CDR3 sequences to IMGT reference sequences was used to assign V, D and J gene segments. Each retained sequence needed at least a six-nucleotide match to both a V gene segment and a J gene segment. Rearrangements were classified as productive when the CDR3 lacked stop codons and remained in frame with V and J, and all other rearrangements were classified as non-productive. CDR3 was defined by IMGT convention, running from the second conserved V-encoded cysteine to the conserved J-encoded phenylalanine. Sequences without an unambiguous match to a single V gene segment were excluded from the earlier analysis of about 640 of the donors. In an earlier analysis of some 590 of the donors, a V segment was called functional when productive rearrangements were above 56.7%, and segregating when the standard deviation between donors exceeded 5%. A statistical classification framework was built to diagnose cytomegalovirus status from the catalog of TCR beta chain sequences. In a later analysis, TCR nucleotide sequences were compared against IMGT/GENE-DB human TR gene sequences so that V and J genes could be assigned. The TCRdist pipeline was used in a later analysis to assign CDR3 sequences and most-parsimonious VDJ recombination scenarios. In a later analysis, each TCR beta chain was defined by its CDR3 amino acid sequence together with its V-gene family, and reads lacking a unique V-gene family were excluded. A later analysis removed 500 to 650 highly shared, low-generation-probability nucleotide sequences to deal with suspected cross-contamination and a sequencing artifact. A later analysis calculated a clonal expansion index for each public chain from normalized within-repertoire ranks of inferred template counts. In a later analysis, generation probabilities were computed using a VDJ recombination model fitted to out-of-frame rearrangements, and the results were checked against IGoR. Hypergeometric tests were used in a later analysis to score TCR-TCR, TCR-HLA and TCR-CMV co-occurrence, with a repertoire-size bias correction applied to the TCR pairs. To estimate false discovery rates, a later analysis permuted the HLA or CMV assignments 20 times. In a later analysis, co-occurring TCRs were grouped with DBSCAN, and TCRdist sequence similarity was added when clustering was performed within HLA-allele-positive subsets. Repertoires with fewer than 30,000 or more than 120,000 public chains, plus five repertoires with anomalous nucleotide sharing, were excluded from co-occurrence clustering. TCRdb provides this immuneACCESS table in a form limited to in-frame rearrangements. Some clones are lacking; in checked studies, under half of them reflect an unresolved V gene, and why the rest are absent is not known. The DNA was the basis for D and trimming; V, J and clone size are from that table. The sample table shows 95,000 to 150,000 clones, and roughly 65% are seen once. The ten largest account for less than 12% of the sample.

A remark on this clone: Its cognate antigen has yet to be identified. Per-base qualities were not stored, and no clone one base away is much larger. Different DNA sequences within this sample yield the same CDR3.

The cohort was made up of roughly 670 healthy bone marrow donors. Cohort members were all nominally healthy when sampled, although unrecorded immune exposures were likely present. The donor tested CMV seropositive, placing the donor among the roughly 270 seropositive members of the cohort. Every donor gave a peripheral blood sample, and the peripheral blood mononuclear cells from that sample were used for TCR beta sequencing. The Qiagen DNeasy Blood Extraction Kit was used to extract genomic DNA from the blood cell samples. The sequence joins TRBV19 to TRBJ1-1; 8 junctional bases match TRBD1. Specimen: PBMCs. The receptor was isolated from a middle-aged man in good health and CMV-seropositive. The CDR3 reads as follows: CASSIRDRQNTEAFF. The DNA sequence reads TGTGCCAGTAGTATACGGGACAGGCAAAACACTGAAGCTTTCTTT.